Listed here is a single T cell receptor beta chain. TCR beta CDR3 sequences were amplified from RNA transcripts. When the TCR CDR3 underwent first-round RT-PCR, the HTBI primer set was used. TCRdb itself ran the multiplex PCR reads through MiXCR, one entry per CDR3 protein. There are approximately 610,000 distinct CDR3 sequences in the sample; about 14% occur only once, and roughly 4.5% lies in the top ten. This specimen comes from a study of T cells in Graves' hyperthyroidism and ophthalmopathy. Diagnostic assessment was based on clinical symptoms, serum thyroxine and TRAb, thyroid ultrasound and orbital computed tomography. An approximately 10 ml volume of fresh peripheral blood provided the PBMCs. V lost 1 base and J 0 bases, leaving 16 bases between the germline ends. This CDR3 has 17 amino acids. Germline values: CDR1 SGHAT, CDR2 FQDESV (reference sequence).

The receptor was derived from a woman aged 40 to 49 with Graves' ophthalmopathy. This chain links TRBV11-1 with TRBJ2-7; no reliable D call. The source material was blood. The CDR3 nucleotides read TGTGCCAGCAGCTTAGTGGGTCAGGCCGCAAGCTCCTACGAGCAGTACTTC. Amino acids: CASSLVGQAASSYEQYF.